Reported below is one TCR beta chain. What antigen it recognizes has not been identified. No base qualities exist here, and no much larger clone lies one base off it. The source of the sample is a study of CD8 T cells in ankylosing spondylitis (dated 2017 in TCRdb). Background on the whole study: The study set out to find disease-linked TCR variants by profiling T cell receptor beta repertoires in ankylosing spondylitis patients and healthy donors. Peripheral blood was sampled, and synovial fluid was also collected from ankylosing spondylitis patients. The full study cohort was made up of 25 ankylosing spondylitis patients and 108 healthy donors.

Reads for this sample came from an Illumina HiSeq 2500. Quantitative 5'-RACE with molecular barcodes was used to prepare TCR beta libraries. On the study's bioinformatics: A new computational method, built on a probabilistic model of VDJ rearrangement, was used to identify disease-linked TCR variants. Clones were called with MiXCR by TCRdb after fastp trimmed the public reads at Q25, and only in-frame beta chains were retained. Rows are combined by CDR3 protein, so each entry shows the most common genes and DNA. The V and J calls were not made by the authors but by TCRdb's processing. The sample contains 250,000 to 350,000 distinct CDR3 sequences, about a fifth of them found a single time. About 4% of the sample comes from the top ten. Broader findings and caveats from the paper: The disease-linked clones showed a CD8+ phenotype and occurred at relatively low frequencies in peripheral blood. Blood from ankylosing spondylitis patients appeared to be characterized by a TCR beta motif made up of several highly homologous amino acid variants. Some of the motif variants had been reported before in the synovial fluid and blood of reactive arthritis patients, a finding that suggests common disease-initiation mechanisms. Significant enrichment of the disease-linked clones was reported in matched synovial fluid samples from ankylosing spondylitis patients.

The sequence came from a female donor with ankylosing spondylitis or in good health (not recorded which). The sample taken for sequencing was blood, either unsorted or a sorted T cell fraction (not recorded which).

The CDR3 amino acid sequence is: CASRETSGTYEQYF. The nucleotides read TGTGCCAGCAGGGAGACTAGCGGCACCTACGAGCAGTACTTC. The chain joins TRBV2 to TRBJ2-7; 9 junctional bases match TRBD2. The CDR1 and CDR2 encoded by the germline V gene are SNHLY and FYNNEI. From the cysteine through the phenylalanine, the CDR3 covers 14 amino acids. The DNA shown is the 42-base CDR3, in frame from base 1. Compared with germline, V lacks 6 bases and J lacks 2 bases; bases without a gene match: 5.